This is a list of T cell receptor beta chains from one sample in a study of early T cells in non-severe SARS-CoV-2 infection. TCRdb independently ran MiXCR on the 5' RACE reads; one entry per CDR3 protein. Of about 48,000 distinct CDR3 sequences listed, over 5% were seen once; the top ten hold 4.5%. Specimen: whole blood. The receptors shown here come from an adult who was a healthcare worker with PCR-confirmed SARS-CoV-2 infection or an uninfected control (not recorded which). Both conserved end residues are part of each CDR3. D genes are given only for firm matches. Size is stated for part of the rows, as once, few or many counts, or as a class when the clone is expanded.

NA NA TRBJ1-6 TRBV6-6 CASSRTESYNSPLHF TGTGCCAGCAGCCGCACAGAGAGCTATAATTCACCCCTCCACTTT
many NA TRBJ2-7 TRBV28 CASTQSYEQYF TGTGCCAGCACTCAATCCTACGAGCAGTACTTC
NA TRBD2 TRBJ2-5 TRBV6-1 CASSVRTGAGDQETQYF TGTGCCAGCAGCGTCAGAACGGGAGCGGGGGACCAAGAGACCCAGTACTTC
many NA TRBJ2-1 TRBV7-2 CASSVYGLVNEQFF TGTGCCAGCAGTGTTTACGGACTCGTCAATGAGCAGTTCTTC
many TRBD2 TRBJ2-7 TRBV4-1 CASSRTTSGSYEQYF TGCGCCAGCAGCCGAACAACTAGCGGCTCCTACGAGCAGTACTTC
many NA TRBJ1-1 TRBV29-1 CSGSTGSGMNTEAFF TGCAGCGGATCCACCGGCTCGGGAATGAACACTGAAGCTTTCTTT
many NA TRBJ2-2 TRBV7-2 CASSLGLAVGELFF TGTGCCAGCAGCTTGGGGCTAGCTGTCGGGGAGCTGTTTTTT
many TRBD2 TRBJ2-1 TRBV5-5 CASSLREGRNEQFF TGTGCCAGCAGCTTGCGGGAGGGCCGCAATGAGCAGTTCTTC
many TRBD2 TRBJ2-5 TRBV20-1 CSARVWKAGGRYAYQETQYF TGCAGTGCTAGAGTTTGGAAAGCGGGGGGACGGTACGCGTACCAAGAGACCCAGTACTTC
many TRBD1 TRBJ1-5 TRBV27 CASSRRSGTENQPQHF TGTGCCAGCAGCCGCCGATCCGGGACAGAAAATCAGCCCCAGCATTTT
many NA TRBJ1-2 TRBV7-6 CASSLLRTGERGGYTF TGTGCCAGCAGCCTGCTCCGGACGGGAGAAAGGGGTGGCTACACCTTC
NA TRBD2 TRBJ2-1 TRBV6-2/TRBV6-3 CASSYTSSGGGYNEQFF TGTGCCAGCAGTTACACCTCTAGCGGAGGCGGATACAATGAGCAGTTCTTC